These T cell receptor beta chains were read from a single sample in a study of T cell repertoires in cytomegalovirus infection. A single record per CDR3 protein comes from TCRdb applying MiXCR to the reads. The sample carries about 530,000 distinct CDR3 sequences, roughly 29% recorded once. The sample was PBMCs. These receptors were collected from a human donor in good health (CMV status not recorded). Some clones in this sample may be carry-over from other donors' samples. Both conserved end residues are part of each CDR3. D genes are given only for firm matches. Size is stated for part of the rows, as once, few or many counts, or as a class when the clone is expanded.

TGCGCCAGCCAGCTGCCAGGGCGGGGGGCAGATACGCAGTATTTT | CASQLPGRGADTQYF | once | TRBJ2-3 | TRBD2 | TRBV5-1
TGTGCCACCAGTGATATAACAGATACGCAGTATTTT | CATSDITDTQYF | - | TRBJ2-3 | - | TRBV24-1
TGTGCCACCAGGGGCGGAACGGATACGCAGTATTTT | CATRGGTDTQYF | once | TRBJ2-3 | - | TRBV24-1
TGCAGCGTTACCGGCGGGAGTAGTACAGATACGCAGTATTTT | CSVTGGSSTDTQYF | - | TRBJ2-3 | TRBD2 | TRBV29-1
TGCAGCGTAGTGGGGGGGTCTTCAGAGACCCAGTACTTC | CSVVGGSSETQYF | - | TRBJ2-5 | TRBD2 | TRBV29-1
TGTGCCAGCTCTCCCAAGAGGGGGTCGACAGATACGCAGTATTTT | CASSPKRGSTDTQYF | few | TRBJ2-3 | - | TRBV18
TGCAGCGTTCTCCCCCGGGACCGTGAGCAGTTCTTC | CSVLPRDREQFF | few | TRBJ2-1 | - | TRBV29-1
TGCAGTGCTACCAAGACCATCCAAGAGACCCAGTACTTC | CSATKTIQETQYF | - | TRBJ2-5 | - | TRBV20-1
TGTGCCAGCAGTGACTATAGCGGAAGTGGTGAGCAGTTCTTC | CASSDYSGSGEQFF | few | TRBJ2-1 | - | TRBV6-4
TGTGCCAGCAGCAGACCCAAGGCCGGGACTAGCGGCTACAATGAGCAGTTCTTC | CASSRPKAGTSGYNEQFF | - | TRBJ2-1 | TRBD2 | TRBV7-9
TGCGCCAGCAGCCGTTGGACTAGCGGGAGAAGCTCCTACGAGCAGTACTTC | CASSRWTSGRSSYEQYF | - | TRBJ2-7 | TRBD2 | TRBV4-1
TGTGCCAGCAGCGTAGAGGGGAAGACGACCTACAATGAGCAGTTCTTC | CASSVEGKTTYNEQFF | - | TRBJ2-1 | - | TRBV9
TGTGCCAGCAGGCCCTGGAGGGGTCTAAATCCCTCTGGGGCCAACGTCCTGACTTTC | CASRPWRGLNPSGANVLTF | many | TRBJ2-6 | - | TRBV7-6
TGTGCCAGCAGCCCCCATCATGAGCAGTTCTTC | CASSPHHEQFF | many | TRBJ2-1 | - | TRBV7-2
TGTGCCAGCAGCCAAGGTTTGGACAGGGGGAATGGCTACACCTTC | CASSQGLDRGNGYTF | once | TRBJ1-2 | TRBD1 | TRBV4-2
TGTGCCAGCAGCCTCGAGGGGGGGCGGATCACTGAAGCTTTCTTT | CASSLEGGRITEAFF | - | TRBJ1-1 | - | TRBV6-5
TGTGCCAGCAGCTTCTCGATAAACCCTAGCACAGATACGCAGTATTTT | CASSFSINPSTDTQYF | many | TRBJ2-3 | - | TRBV7-2
TGTGCCAGCCATCGACAGAGCACCTACGAGCAGTACTTC | CASHRQSTYEQYF | - | TRBJ2-7 | - | TRBV2
TGTGCCAGCAGTTTAACTAGCGGAGGATCCACAGATACGCAGTATTTT | CASSLTSGGSTDTQYF | many | TRBJ2-3 | TRBD2 | TRBV6-1
TGTGCCAGCAGCTTACCGCCAAGAGGGACAGAAATGAACACTGAAGCTTTCTTT | CASSLPPRGTEMNTEAFF | many | TRBJ1-1 | TRBD1 | TRBV7-6
TGTGCCAGCAGTGTTGGACTAGCGGGATACAATGAGCAGTTCTTC | CASSVGLAGYNEQFF | many | TRBJ2-1 | TRBD2 | TRBV2
TGTGCCAGCAGTCCATGGACAGGGGCGAACACTGAAGCTTTCTTT | CASSPWTGANTEAFF | - | TRBJ1-1 | TRBD1 | TRBV27
TGTGCCAGTAGGGCAGGGGTGGCAGATACGCAGTATTTT | CASRAGVADTQYF | once | TRBJ2-3 | - | TRBV19
TGTGCCAGCAGCTTAGCGTTCGAGATGCTCGACGAGCAGTACTTC | CASSLAFEMLDEQYF | many | TRBJ2-7 | - | TRBV7-2
TGTGCCACCAGTGACGCCACGGGGATGAACACTGAAGCTTTCTTT | CATSDATGMNTEAFF | - | TRBJ1-1 | - | TRBV24-1
TGTGCCAGTAGGGCTGACCAGTACTCTTCCGAGCAGTACTTC | CASRADQYSSEQYF | - | TRBJ2-7 | - | TRBV19
TGCGCCAGCAGCCAAGGGGGCCCCTACAATGAGCAGTTCTTC | CASSQGGPYNEQFF | - | TRBJ2-1 | - | TRBV4-3
TGTGCCAGCTCACCTAGACAGGATCGGAACACTGAAGCTTTCTTT | CASSPRQDRNTEAFF | few | TRBJ1-1 | - | TRBV18
TGTGCCAGCAGCCCCGGACAGTCCACTGAAGCTTTCTTT | CASSPGQSTEAFF | - | TRBJ1-1 | - | TRBV7-3
TGTGCCAGCAGTTTAGGGAGGGTAACTCGGACCTCAGGGGCCAACGTCCTGACTTTC | CASSLGRVTRTSGANVLTF | - | TRBJ2-6 | - | TRBV12-3/TRBV12-4
TGCAGCGTTTTACGGGAGAACACTGAAGCTTTCTTT | CSVLRENTEAFF | - | TRBJ1-1 | - | TRBV29-1
TGTGCCAGTAGTTTCGCATCTGCGGGAGGTACGCAGTATTTT | CASSFASAGGTQYF | - | TRBJ2-3 | TRBD2 | TRBV19
TGCGCCAGCGGGCGAGATGAGCAGTTCTTC | CASGRDEQFF | few | TRBJ2-1 | - | TRBV4-1